This T cell receptor (beta chain) appears in the sequencing data of a study of control samples from healthy donors and cancer patients. Using immunoSEQ multiplex PCR, the repertoire was profiled, and TCRdb retains in-frame clones only, with some absent. The sample comprises 100,000 to 130,000 clones, almost 85% of which are singletons, and about 5.9% rests with the top ten. The CDR3 is 13 amino acids. Germline CDR1 reads SGHAT; CDR2 reads FQNNGV. Deletions cut 4 bases from V and 10 bases from J, with 14 bases between. Sequencing was performed on blood. The chain uses TRBV11-2 and TRBJ1-5; no firm D call. The TCR sequence derives from a man aged 18 to 29 in good health. CDR3 loop: CASSSSPSHPQHF. The CDR3 bases are TGTGCCAGCAGCTCCTCCCCTTCTCATCCCCAGCATTTT. Full variable domain (outside the CDR3, taken from reference TRBV11-2 and TRBJ1-5): EAGVAQSPRYKIIEKRQSVAFWCNPISGHATLYWYQQILGQGPKLLIQFQNNGVVDDSQLPKDRFSAERLKGVDSTLKIQPAKLEDSAVYLCASSSSPSHPQHFGDGTRLSIL.